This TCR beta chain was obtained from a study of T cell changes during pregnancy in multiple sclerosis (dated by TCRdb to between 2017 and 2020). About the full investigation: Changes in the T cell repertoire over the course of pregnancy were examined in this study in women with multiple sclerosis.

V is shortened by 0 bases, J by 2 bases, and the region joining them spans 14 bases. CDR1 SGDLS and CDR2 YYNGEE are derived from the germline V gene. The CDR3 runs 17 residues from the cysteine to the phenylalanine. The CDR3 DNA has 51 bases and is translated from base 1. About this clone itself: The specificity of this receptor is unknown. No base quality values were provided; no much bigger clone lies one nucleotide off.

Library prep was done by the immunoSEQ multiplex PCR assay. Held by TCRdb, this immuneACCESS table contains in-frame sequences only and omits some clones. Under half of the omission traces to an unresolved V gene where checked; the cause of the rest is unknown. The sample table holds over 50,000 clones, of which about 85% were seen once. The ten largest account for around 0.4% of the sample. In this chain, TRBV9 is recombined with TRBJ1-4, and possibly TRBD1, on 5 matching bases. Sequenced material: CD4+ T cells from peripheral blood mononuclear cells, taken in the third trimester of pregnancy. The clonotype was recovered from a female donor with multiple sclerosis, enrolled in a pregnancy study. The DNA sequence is TGTGCCAGCAGCGTAGGGGCAGGGATATACACTAATGAAAAACTGTTTTTT. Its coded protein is CASSVGAGIYTNEKLFF.